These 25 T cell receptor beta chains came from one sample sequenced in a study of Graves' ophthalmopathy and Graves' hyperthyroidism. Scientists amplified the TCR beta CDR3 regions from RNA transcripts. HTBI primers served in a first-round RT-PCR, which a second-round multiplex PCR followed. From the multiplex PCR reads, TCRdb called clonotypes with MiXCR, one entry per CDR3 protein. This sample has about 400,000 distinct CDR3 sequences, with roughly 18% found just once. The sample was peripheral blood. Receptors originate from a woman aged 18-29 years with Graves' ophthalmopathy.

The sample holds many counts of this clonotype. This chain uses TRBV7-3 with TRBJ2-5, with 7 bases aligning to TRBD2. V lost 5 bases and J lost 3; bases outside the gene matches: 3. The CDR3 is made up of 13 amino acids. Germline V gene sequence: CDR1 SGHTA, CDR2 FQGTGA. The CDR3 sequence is CASSRGLKETQYF. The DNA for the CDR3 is TGTGCCAGCAGCCGGGGACTAAAAGAGACCCAGTACTTC.

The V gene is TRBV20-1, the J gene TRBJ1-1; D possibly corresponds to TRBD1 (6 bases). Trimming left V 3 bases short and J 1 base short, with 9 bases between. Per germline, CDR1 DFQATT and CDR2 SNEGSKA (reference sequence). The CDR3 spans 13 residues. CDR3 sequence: CSARRTANTEAFF. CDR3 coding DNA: TGCAGTGCTAGGAGGACAGCGAACACTGAAGCTTTCTTT.

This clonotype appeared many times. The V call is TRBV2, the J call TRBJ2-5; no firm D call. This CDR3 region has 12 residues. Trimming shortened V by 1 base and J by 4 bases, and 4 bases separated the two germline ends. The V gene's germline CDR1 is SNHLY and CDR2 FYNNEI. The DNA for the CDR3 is TGTGCCAGCAGTGAAGTAGCAGAGACCCAGTACTTC. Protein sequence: CASSEVAETQYF.

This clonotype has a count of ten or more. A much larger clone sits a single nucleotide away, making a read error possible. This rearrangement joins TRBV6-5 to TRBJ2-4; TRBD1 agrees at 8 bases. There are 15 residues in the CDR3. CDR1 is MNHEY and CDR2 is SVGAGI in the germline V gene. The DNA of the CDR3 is TGTGCCAGCAGTTGGACAGGGAGGACCAAAAGCATTCAGTACTTC. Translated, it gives CASSWTGRTKSIQYF.

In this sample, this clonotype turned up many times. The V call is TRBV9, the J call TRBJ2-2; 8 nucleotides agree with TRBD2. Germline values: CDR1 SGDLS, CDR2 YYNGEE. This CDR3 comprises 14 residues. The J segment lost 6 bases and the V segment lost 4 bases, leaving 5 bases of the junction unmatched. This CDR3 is CASSPSGSAGELFF. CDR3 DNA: TGTGCCAGCAGCCCCAGCGGGAGTGCCGGGGAGCTGTTTTTT.

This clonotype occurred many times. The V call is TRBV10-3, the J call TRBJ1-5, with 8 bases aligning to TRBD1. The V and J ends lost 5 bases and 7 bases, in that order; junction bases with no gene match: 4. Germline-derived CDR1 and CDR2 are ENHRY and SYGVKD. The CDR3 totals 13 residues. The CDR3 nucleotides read TGTGCCATCAGTAGACAGGGGACCCAGCCCCAGCATTTT. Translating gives CAISRQGTQPQHF.

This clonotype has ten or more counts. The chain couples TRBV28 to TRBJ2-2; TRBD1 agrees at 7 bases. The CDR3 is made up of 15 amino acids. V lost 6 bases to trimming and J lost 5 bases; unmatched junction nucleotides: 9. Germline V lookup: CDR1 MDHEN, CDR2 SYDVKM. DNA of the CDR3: TGTGCCAGCAGCTTACAGGGGAGAGTTACCGGGGAGCTGTTTTTT. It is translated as CASSLQGRVTGELFF.

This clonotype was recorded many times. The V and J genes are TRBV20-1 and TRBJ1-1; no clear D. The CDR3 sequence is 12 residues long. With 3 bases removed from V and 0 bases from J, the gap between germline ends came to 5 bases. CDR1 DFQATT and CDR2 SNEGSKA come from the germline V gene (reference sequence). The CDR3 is CSASWVNTEAFF. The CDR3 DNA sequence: TGCAGTGCTAGTTGGGTGAACACTGAAGCTTTCTTT.

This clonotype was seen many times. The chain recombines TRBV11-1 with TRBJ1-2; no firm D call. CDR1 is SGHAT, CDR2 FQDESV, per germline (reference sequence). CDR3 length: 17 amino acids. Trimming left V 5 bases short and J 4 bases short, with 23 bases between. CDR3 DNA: TGTGCCAGCAGCGCGACTATACCTGGACTCCTCGGCTATGGCTACACCTTC. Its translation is CASSATIPGLLGYGYTF.

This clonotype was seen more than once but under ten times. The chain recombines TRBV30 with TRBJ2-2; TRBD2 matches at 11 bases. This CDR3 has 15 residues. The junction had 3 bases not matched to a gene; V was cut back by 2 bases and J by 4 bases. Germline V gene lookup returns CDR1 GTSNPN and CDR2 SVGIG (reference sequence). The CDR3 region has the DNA TGTGCCTGGAGTTCAGGACTAGCGGGCACCGGGGAGCTGTTTTTT. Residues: CAWSSGLAGTGELFF.

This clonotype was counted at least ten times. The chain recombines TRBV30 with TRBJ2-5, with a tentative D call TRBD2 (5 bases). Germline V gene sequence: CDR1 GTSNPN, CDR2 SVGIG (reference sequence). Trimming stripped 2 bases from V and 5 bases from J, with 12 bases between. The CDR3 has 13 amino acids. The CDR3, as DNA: TGTGCCTGGAGTCCCGGACTGTGGGAGACCCAGTACTTC. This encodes CAWSPGLWETQYF.

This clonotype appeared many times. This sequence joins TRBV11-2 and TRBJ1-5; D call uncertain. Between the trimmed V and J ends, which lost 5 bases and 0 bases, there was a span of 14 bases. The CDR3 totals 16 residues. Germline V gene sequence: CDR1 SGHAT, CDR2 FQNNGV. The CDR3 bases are TGTGCCAGCAGCCCGCCGGGAGGGTATAGCAATCAGCCCCAGCATTTT. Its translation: CASSPPGGYSNQPQHF.

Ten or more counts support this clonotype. The CDR3 sequence: CASSNFPTGELFF. The CDR3 DNA follows: TGTGCCAGCAGTAACTTCCCCACCGGGGAGCTGTTTTTT. The gene calls are TRBV27 and TRBJ2-2; D not certain. Germline V gene lookup returns CDR1 MNHEY and CDR2 SMNVEV (reference sequence). CDR3 length equals 13 residues. Trimming pared 5 bases from V and 4 bases from J, leaving 8 bases between.

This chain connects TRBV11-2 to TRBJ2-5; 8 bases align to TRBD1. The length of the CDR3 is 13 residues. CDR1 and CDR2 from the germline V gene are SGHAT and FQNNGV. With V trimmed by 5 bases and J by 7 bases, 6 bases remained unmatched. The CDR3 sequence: CASSATGTGTQYF. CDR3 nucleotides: TGTGCCAGCAGCGCCACCGGGACAGGGACCCAGTACTTC.

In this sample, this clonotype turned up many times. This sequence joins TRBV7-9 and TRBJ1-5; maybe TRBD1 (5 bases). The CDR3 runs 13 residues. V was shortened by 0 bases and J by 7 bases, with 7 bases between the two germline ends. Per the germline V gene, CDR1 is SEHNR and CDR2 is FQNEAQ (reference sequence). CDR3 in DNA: TGTGCCAGCAGCTTAGCAGGGGAGCAGCCCCAGCATTTT. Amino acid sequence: CASSLAGEQPQHF.

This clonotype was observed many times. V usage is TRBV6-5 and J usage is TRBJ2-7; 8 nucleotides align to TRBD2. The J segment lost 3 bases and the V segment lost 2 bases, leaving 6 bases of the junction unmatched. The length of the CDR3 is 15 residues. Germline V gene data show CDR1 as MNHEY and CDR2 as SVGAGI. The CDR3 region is CASSYLSGGGYEQYF. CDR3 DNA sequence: TGTGCCAGCAGTTACCTTTCCGGGGGGGGCTACGAGCAGTACTTC.

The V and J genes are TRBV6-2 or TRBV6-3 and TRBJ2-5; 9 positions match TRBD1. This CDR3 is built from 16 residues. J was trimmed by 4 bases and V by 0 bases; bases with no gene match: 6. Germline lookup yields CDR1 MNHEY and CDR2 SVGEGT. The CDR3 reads CASSYSEGTGRETQYF. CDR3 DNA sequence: TGTGCCAGCAGTTACTCGGAGGGGACAGGGCGAGAGACCCAGTACTTC.

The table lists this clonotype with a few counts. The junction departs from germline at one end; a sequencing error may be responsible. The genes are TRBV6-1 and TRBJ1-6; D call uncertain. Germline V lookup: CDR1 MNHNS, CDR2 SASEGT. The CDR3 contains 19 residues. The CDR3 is CASSEIQPLKSSYNSPLRF. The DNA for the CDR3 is TGTGCCAGCAGTGAAATTCAACCTTTAAAGAGCTCCTATAATTCACCCCTCCGCTTT.

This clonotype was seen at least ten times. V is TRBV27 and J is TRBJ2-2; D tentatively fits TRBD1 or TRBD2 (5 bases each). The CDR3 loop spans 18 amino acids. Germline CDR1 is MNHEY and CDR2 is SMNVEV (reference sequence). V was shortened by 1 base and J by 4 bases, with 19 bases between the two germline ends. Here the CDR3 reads CASSLLIWDPATTGELFF. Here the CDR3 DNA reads TGTGCCAGCAGTTTATTGATCTGGGACCCGGCGACCACCGGGGAGCTGTTTTTT.

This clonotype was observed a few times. The CDR3 bases are TGTGCCACCAGCAGCAATACCCGGGGGTGGTACGAGCAGTACTTC. It specifies CATSSNTRGWYEQYF. This rearrangement joins TRBV15 to TRBJ2-7, with D possibly TRBD2 on 6 matching bases. Germline V gives CDR1 LNHNV, CDR2 YYDKDF (reference sequence). The ends were cut back, 3 bases at V and 4 bases at J, with 16 bases in the middle. The CDR3 loop spans 15 amino acids.

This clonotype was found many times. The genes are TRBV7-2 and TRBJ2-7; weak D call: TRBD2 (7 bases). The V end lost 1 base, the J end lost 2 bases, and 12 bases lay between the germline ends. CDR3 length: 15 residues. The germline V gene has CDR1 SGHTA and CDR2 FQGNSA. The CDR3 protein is CASSLVAGATYEQYF. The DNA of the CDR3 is TGTGCCAGCAGCTTAGTTGCGGGGGCCACCTACGAGCAGTACTTC.

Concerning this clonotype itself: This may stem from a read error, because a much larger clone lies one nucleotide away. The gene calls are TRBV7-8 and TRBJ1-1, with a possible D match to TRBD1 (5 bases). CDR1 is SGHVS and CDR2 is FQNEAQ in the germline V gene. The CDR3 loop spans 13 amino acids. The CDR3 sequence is CASSLSGSTEVFF. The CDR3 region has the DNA TGTGCCAGCAGCTTATCAGGGAGCACTGAAGTTTTCTTT.

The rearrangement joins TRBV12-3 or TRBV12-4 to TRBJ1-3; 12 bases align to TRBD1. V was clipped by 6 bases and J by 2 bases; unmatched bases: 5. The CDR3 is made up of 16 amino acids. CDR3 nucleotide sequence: TGTGCCAGCAGGGGGGACAGGGGGCAGGCTGGAAACACCATATATTTT. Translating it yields CASRGDRGQAGNTIYF.

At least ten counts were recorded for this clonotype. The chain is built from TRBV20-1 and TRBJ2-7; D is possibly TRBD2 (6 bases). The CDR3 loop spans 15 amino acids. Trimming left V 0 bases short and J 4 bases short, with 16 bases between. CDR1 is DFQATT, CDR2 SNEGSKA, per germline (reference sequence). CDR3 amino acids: CSARDSQLAGYEQYF. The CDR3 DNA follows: TGCAGTGCTAGAGATTCCCAACTAGCTGGGTACGAGCAGTACTTC.

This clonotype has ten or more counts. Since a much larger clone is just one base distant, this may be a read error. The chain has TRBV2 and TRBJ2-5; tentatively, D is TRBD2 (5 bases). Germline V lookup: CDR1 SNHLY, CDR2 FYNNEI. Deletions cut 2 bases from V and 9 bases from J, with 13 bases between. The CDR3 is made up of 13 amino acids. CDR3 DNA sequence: TGTGCCAGCAGTGAAAATTATTGGGAGTCCCAGTACTTC. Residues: CASSENYWESQYF.